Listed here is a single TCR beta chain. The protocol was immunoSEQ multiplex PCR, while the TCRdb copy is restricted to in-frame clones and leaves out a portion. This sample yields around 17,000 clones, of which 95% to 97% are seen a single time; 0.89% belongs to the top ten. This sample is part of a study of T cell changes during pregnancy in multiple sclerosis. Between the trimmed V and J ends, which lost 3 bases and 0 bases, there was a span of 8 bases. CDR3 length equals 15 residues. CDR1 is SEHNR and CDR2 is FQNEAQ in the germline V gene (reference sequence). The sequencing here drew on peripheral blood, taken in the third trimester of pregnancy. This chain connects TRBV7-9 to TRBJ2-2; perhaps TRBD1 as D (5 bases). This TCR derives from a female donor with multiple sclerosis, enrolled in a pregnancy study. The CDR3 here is CASSFDSPNTGELFF. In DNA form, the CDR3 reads TGTGCCAGCAGCTTTGACAGCCCGAACACCGGGGAGCTGTTTTTT.